This record concerns one T cell receptor (beta chain) sequence. Its cognate antigen is unknown. The data derive from a study of shared clonotypes between healthy human individuals. Looking at the study overall: Each donor contributed plates that comprised three CD4 naive, three CD4 memory, two CD8 naive and one CD8 memory. Overall study results and limits: The study found lower generation probabilities in non-shared clonotypes than in those shared by all four donors. The rarefaction results pointed to incomplete sorted-subset sequencing despite large depth.

Some 32,000 T cell genomes, or 200 to 250 ng DNA, went into the sorted-subset replicate PCRs. The data were produced by immunoSEQ multiplex PCR, yet TCRdb's version contains in-frame clones alone and is incomplete. The data hold roughly 2,500,000 clones, with 90% to 95% observed a single time. The CDR3 length is 14 residues. Per the germline V gene, CDR1 is SNHLY and CDR2 is FYNNEI. J lost 5 bases, V lost 5 bases, and 2 bases had no gene match. The chain employs TRBV2 and TRBJ2-3; 12 nucleotides line up with TRBD2. Sequenced material: naive CD4+ T cells from PBMCs. Stated subset: CD45RA+ positively selected. The clonotype was recovered from a man younger than 35 in good health. Some clones in this sample may be carry-over from other donors' samples. The CDR3 DNA follows: TGTGCCAGCAGTACTAGCGGGAGGATAGATACGCAGTATTTT. This codes for CASSTSGRIDTQYF.